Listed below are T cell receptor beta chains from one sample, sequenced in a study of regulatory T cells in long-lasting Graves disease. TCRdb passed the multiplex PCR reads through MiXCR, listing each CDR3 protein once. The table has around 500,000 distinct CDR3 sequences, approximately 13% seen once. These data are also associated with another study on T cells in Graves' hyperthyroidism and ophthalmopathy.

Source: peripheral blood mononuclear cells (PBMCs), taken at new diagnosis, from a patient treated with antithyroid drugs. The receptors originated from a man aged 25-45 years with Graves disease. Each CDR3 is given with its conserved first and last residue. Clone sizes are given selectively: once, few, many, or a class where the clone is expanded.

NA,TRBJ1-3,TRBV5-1,CASSSSPTGLSGNTIYF
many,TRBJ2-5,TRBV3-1,CASRTSGRETQYF
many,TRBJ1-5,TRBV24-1,CATSDTNQPQHF
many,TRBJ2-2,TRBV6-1,CASNRRDRTPGELFF
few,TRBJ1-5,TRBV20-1,CSARNRGRGAQPQHF
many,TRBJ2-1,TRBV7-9,CASSSNLGTSLHNEQFF
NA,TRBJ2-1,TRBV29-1,CSVEGGLAVSYNEQFF
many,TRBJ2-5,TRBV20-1,CSAWDRGQETQYF
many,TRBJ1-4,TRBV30,CAWSDSYNEKLFF
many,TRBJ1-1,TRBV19,CASSMDRGSTEAFF
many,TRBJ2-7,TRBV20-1,CSAETGDNEQYF
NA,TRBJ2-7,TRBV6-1,CASSGLAGGPREQYF
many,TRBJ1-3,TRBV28,CASSLRDRTIYF
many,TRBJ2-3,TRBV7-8,CASSRDWSTDTQYF
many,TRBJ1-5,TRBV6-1,CASSTSSQPQHF
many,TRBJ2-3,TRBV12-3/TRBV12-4,CASSLMGETSTDTQYF
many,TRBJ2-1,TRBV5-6,CASSLAGTGEQFF
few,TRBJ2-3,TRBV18,CASSPPRAGTSTDTQYF
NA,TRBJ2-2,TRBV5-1,CASSLFDSTGELFF
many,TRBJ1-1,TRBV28,CASNSGGETEAFF
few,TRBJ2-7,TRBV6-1,CASSRELDYEQYF
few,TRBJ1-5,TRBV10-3,CAISDLGGNQPQHF
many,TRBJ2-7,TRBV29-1,CSVEDLNNNAEQYF
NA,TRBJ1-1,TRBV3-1,CASSQTIMNTEAFF
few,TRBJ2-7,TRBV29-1,CSVENGGGLSAF
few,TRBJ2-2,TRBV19,CASSIRTVGLANTGELFF
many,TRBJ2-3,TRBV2,CASNDVEGAGDTQYF
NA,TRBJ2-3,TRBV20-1,CSARLAGGPARTDTQYF
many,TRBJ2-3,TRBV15,CATSSLTGGSTDAQYF
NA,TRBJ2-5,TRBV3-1,CASSQDPGTEETQYF
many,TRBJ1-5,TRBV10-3,CAISNRDTGNQPQHF
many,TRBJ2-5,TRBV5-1,CASKIMGLGIQETQYF
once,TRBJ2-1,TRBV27,CASSFFPPGPSSYNERFF
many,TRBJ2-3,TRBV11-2,CASSLAQLAGGPTDTQYF
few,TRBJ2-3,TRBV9,CASSVGGGDTDTQYF
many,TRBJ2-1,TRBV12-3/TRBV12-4,CASSLGGLGGIF
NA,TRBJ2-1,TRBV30,CAWSATGTPNNEQFF
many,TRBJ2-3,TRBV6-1,CASSPTGTPSTDTQYF
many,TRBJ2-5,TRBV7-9,CASRPGLDVETQYF
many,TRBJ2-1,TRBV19,CASLGASSYNEQFF
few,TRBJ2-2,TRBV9,CASSVVGTAFNTGELFF
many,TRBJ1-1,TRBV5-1,CASRQDVLNTEAFF
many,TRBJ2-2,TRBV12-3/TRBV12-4,CASRETSGRAAYTGELFF
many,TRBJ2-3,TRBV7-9,CASSLGLLTIRDTQYF
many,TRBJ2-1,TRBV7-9,CASSYSGGRTSSYNEQFF
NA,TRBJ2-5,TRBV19,CASTGRGPRETQYF